This record concerns one T cell receptor (beta chain) sequence. What antigen it recognizes has not been identified. One base away there is no much larger clone; base qualities are not given. The data originate from a study of blood T cell repertoires in COVID-19 (dated by TCRdb to the early 2020s). Turning to the overall study: The collaborator samples originated in the United States, Italy and Spain and spanned the acute and convalescent phases of COVID-19. The sample metadata nearly always contained a de-identified subject ID, COVID-19 status, age in years and sex. HLA class I and class II types, where available, came from metadata supplied by the sample provider rather than from assay-based typing. The prospective study material was composed of cDNA or gDNA derived from T cells, B-cell-depleted T cells, or PBMCs. A freely available public database, intended as a resource for researchers studying the immune response to SARS-CoV-2, is where the repertoires were released. Samples were obtained from the ongoing ImmuneRACE study (first 160 participants) and from 1,200 or so subjects provided by 6 global collaborators. Subjects who had been exposed to COVID-19, were actively infected with it, or had recovered from it provided the deeply sampled blood TCRbeta repertoires that made up the dataset.

Results the study describes overall, beyond this receptor: How much clinical and demographic metadata was included differed by source and by participant, and the metadata was provided uncurated.

TCRbeta CDR3 regions were amplified from genomic DNA by means of the immunoSEQ Assay, a bias-controlled multiplex PCR. In the authors' own workflow: The number of nucleated cells in each sample was estimated by amplification of reference gene primers within the assay. Sequence reads were collapsed and filtered to measure the absolute abundance of every unique TCRbeta CDR3 rearrangement. For each sample, productive Simpson clonality was calculated as the square root of Simpson's diversity index across productive rearrangements. Not all clones reach the TCRdb copy of this immuneACCESS table, which keeps in-frame sequences only. Checked studies attribute under half of the gap to unresolved V genes and leave the rest unexplained. V, J and clone size derive from that table, while D and trimming were established from the DNA sequence. The sample table shows a few hundred thousand clones, and approximately 88% are seen once. Around 2.8% of the sample lies in the top ten.

CDR1 and CDR2 are read off the germline V gene (reference sequence) as LNHNV and YYDKDF. Ends trimmed: V by 0 bases, J by 10 bases; bases unmatched to a gene: 10. Including the terminal cysteine and phenylalanine, the CDR3 comprises 17 residues. The sequence is cut down to CDR3 DNA, 51 bases in frame from base 1. In Seattle, one collaborating source enrolled patients while the infection was active and tracked those patients longitudinally over the course of disease. Each collaborating institution followed its own protocols to collect whole blood in K2EDTA tubes. For TCRbeta analysis, collaborators shipped samples in one of three forms: frozen whole blood, isolated PBMCs, or DNA extracted from either of those sample types.

The chain links TRBV15 with TRBJ1-6; 9 bases in between match TRBD1. Sequencing was carried out using peripheral blood. This receptor was identified in a woman aged 25 to 45 with COVID-19, enrolled during active disease. The CDR3 protein sequence reads: CATSRDPPGQGLSPLHF. The DNA is as follows: TGTGCCACCAGCAGAGATCCCCCGGGACAGGGCCTCTCACCCCTCCACTTT.